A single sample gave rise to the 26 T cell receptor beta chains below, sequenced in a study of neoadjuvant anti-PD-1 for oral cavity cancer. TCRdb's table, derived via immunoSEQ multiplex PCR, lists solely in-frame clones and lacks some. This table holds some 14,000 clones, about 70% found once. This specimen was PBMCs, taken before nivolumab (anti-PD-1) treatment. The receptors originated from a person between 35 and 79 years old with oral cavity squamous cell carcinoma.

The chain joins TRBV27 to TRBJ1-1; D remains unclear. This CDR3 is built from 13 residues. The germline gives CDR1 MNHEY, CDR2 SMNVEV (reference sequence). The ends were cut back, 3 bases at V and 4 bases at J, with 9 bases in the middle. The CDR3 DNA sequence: TGTGCCAGCAGTTTCTACGGGAGCACTGAAGCTTTCTTT. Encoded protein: CASSFYGSTEAFF.

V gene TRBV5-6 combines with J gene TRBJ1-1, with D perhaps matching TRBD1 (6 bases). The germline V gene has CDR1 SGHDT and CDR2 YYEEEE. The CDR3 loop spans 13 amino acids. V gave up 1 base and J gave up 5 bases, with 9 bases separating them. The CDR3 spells CASSLRGRTEAFF. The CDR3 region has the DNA TGTGCCAGCAGCTTGAGGGGGAGGACTGAAGCTTTCTTT.

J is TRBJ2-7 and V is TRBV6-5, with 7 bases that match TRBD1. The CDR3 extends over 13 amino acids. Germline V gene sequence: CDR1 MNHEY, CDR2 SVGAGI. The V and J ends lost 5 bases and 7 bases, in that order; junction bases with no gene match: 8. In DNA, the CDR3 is TGTGCCAGCAGTCCACAGGGGCTAGGGGAGCAGTACTTC. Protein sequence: CASSPQGLGEQYF.

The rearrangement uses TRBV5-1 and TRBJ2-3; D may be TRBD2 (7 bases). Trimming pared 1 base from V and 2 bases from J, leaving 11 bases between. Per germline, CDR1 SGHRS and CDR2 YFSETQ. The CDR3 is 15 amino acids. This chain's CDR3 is CASSLYGGPTDTQYF. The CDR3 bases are TGCGCCAGCAGCTTGTACGGGGGGCCCACAGATACGCAGTATTTT.

The CDR3 sequence: CASSLIQNTEAFF. Written as DNA, the CDR3 is TGTGCCAGCAGTTTAATCCAGAACACTGAAGCTTTCTTT. This sequence joins TRBV27 and TRBJ1-1; no clear D. Trimming removed 2 bases from V and 1 base from J, with 5 bases in between. The CDR3 is 13 residues long. Germline CDR1 reads MNHEY; CDR2 reads SMNVEV (reference sequence).

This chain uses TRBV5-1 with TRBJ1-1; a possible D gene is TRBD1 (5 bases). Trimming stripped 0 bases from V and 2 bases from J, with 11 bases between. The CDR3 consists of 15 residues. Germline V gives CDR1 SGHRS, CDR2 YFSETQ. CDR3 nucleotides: TGCGCCAGCAGCTTGGATTTGAGGGGAAACACTGAAGCTTTCTTT. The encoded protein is CASSLDLRGNTEAFF.

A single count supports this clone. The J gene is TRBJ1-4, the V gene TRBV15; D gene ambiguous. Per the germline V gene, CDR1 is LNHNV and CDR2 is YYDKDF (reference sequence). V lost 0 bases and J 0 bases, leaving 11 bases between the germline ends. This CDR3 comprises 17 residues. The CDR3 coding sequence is TGTGCCACCAGCAGAGATTGGCAGGCCTCAACTAATGAAAAACTGTTTTTT. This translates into CATSRDWQASTNEKLFF.

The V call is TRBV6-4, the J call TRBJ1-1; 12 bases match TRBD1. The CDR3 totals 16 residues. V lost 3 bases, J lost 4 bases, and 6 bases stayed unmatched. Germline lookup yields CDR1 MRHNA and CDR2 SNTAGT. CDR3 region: CASSELPGQGATEAFF. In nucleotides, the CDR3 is TGTGCCAGCAGTGAATTGCCGGGACAGGGGGCCACTGAAGCTTTCTTT.

The CDR3 bases are TGTGCCAGCAGTGAACTGGGGGCGCGAGGAAACAATCAGCCCCAGCATTTT. Translating it yields CASSELGARGNNQPQHF. The chain has TRBV6-1 and TRBJ1-5; perhaps TRBD1 as D (6 bases). CDR1 MNHNS and CDR2 SASEGT come from the germline V gene. The CDR3 is 17 residues long. Trimming took off 2 bases at V and 3 bases at J, with 17 bases between the two ends.

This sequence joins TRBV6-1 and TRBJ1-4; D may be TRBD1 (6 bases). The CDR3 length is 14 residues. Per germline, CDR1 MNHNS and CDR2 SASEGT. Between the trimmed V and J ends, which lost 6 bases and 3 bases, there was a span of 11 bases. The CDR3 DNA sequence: TGTGCCAGCAGCTATACAGGGTCTAATGAAAAACTGTTTTTT. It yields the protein CASSYTGSNEKLFF.

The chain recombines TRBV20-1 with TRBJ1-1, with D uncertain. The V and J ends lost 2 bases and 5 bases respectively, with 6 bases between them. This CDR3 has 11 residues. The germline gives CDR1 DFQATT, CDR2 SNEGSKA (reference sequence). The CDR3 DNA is TGCAGTGCTAGAACCAGGACTGAAGCTTTCTTT. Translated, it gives CSARTRTEAFF.

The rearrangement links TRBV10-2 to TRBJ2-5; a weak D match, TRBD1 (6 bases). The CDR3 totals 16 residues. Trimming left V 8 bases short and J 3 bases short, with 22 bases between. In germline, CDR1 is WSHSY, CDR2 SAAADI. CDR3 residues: CASRTAHTGPKETQYF. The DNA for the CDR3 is TGCGCCAGCCGGACAGCTCATACGGGGCCGAAAGAGACCCAGTACTTC.

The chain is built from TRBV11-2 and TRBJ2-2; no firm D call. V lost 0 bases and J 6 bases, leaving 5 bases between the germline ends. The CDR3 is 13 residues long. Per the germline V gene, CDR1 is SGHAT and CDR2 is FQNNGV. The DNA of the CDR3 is TGTGCCAGCAGCTTAGAAGGTCCCGGGGAGCTGTTTTTT. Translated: CASSLEGPGELFF.

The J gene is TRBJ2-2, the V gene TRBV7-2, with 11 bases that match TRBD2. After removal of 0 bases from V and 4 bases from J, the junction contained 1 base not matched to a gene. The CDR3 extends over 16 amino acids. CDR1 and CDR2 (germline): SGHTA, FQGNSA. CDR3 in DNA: TGTGCCAGCAGCTTAGCTAGCGGGGGGGCCACCGGGGAGCTGTTTTTT. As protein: CASSLASGGATGELFF. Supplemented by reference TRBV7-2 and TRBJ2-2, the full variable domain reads GAGVSQSPSNKVTEKGKDVELRCDPISGHTALYWYRQSLGQGLEFLIYFQGNSAPDKSGLPSDRFSAERTGGSVSTLTIQRTQQEDSAVYLCASSLASGGATGELFFGEGSRLTVL.

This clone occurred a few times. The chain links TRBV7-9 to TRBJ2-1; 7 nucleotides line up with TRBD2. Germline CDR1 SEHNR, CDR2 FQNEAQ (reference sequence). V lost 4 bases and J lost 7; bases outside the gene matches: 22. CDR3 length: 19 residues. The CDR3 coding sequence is TGTGCCAGCAGCTCGAGGTTGCCTGGTGCTAGGGAGGGGTTAAATGAGCAGTTCTTC. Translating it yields CASSSRLPGAREGLNEQFF.

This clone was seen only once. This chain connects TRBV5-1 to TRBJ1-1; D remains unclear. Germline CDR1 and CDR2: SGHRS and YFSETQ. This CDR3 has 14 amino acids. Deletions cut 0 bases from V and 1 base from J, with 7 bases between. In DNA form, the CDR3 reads TGCGCCAGCAGCTTGGGGCCCCCGAACACTGAAGCTTTCTTT. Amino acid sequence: CASSLGPPNTEAFF.

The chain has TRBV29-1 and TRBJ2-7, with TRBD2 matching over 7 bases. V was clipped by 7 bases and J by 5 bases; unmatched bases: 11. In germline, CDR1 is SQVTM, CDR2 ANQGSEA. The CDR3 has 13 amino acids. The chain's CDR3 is CSGWEGMTNEQYF. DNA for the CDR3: TGCAGCGGCTGGGAGGGGATGACTAACGAGCAGTACTTC.

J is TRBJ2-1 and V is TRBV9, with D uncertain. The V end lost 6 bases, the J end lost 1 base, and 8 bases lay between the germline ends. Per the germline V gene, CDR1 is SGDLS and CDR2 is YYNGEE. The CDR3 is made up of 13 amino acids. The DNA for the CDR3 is TGTGCCAGCACCCCCGCGTCCTACAATGAGCAGTTCTTC. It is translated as CASTPASYNEQFF.

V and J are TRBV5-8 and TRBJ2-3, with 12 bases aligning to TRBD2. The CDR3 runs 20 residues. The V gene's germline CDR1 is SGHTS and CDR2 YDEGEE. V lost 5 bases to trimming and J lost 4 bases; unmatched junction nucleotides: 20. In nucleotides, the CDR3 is TGTGCCAGCAGATCGCCGGGACTAGCGGGTTGGTTGGCCACCGCAGATACGCAGTATTTT. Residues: CASRSPGLAGWLATADTQYF.

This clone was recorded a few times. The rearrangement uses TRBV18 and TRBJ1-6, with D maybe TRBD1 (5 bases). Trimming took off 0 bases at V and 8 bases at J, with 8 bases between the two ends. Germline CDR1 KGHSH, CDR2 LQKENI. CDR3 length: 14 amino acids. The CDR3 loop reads CASSPPLGDSPLHF. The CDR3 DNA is TGTGCCAGCTCACCACCGCTGGGGGATTCACCCCTCCACTTT.

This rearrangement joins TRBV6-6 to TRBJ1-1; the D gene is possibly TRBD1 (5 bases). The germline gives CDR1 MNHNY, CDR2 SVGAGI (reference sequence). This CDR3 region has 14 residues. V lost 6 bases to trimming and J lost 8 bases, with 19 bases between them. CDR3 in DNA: TGTGCCAGCAGCCTGGCTAGGGGAGGCACCGAAGCTTTCTTT. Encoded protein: CASSLARGGTEAFF.

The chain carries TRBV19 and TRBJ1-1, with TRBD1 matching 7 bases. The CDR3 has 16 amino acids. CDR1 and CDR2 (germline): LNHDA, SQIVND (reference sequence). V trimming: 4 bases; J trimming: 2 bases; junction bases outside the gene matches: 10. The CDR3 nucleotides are TGTGCCAGTAGTACTCCTTCTTCAGGGGGAAACACTGAAGCTTTCTTT. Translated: CASSTPSSGGNTEAFF.

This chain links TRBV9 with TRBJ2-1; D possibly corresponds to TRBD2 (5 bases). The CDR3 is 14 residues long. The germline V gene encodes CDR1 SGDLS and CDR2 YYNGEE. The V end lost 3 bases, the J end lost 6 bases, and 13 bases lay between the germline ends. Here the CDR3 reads CASSALRERNEQFF. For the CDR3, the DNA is TGTGCCAGCAGCGCCCTGAGGGAACGCAATGAGCAGTTCTTC.

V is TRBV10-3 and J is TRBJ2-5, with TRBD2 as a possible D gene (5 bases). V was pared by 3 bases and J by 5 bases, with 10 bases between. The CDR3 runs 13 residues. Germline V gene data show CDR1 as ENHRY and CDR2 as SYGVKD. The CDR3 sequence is CAISESGKETQYF. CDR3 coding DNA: TGTGCCATCAGTGAATCGGGGAAGGAGACCCAGTACTTC.

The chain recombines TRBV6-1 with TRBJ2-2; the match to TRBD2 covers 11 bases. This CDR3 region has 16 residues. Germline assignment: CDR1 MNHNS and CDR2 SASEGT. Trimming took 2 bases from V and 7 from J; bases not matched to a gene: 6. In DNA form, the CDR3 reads TGTGCCAGCAGTGAAAGGCTAGCGGGGGGCCTCGGGGAGCTGTTTTTT. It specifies CASSERLAGGLGELFF.

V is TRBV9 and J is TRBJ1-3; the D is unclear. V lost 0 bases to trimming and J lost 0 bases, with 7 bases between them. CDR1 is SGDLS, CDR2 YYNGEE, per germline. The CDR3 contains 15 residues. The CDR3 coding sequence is TGTGCCAGCAGCGTAGGGCGGCGCTCTGGAAACACCATATATTTT. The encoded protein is CASSVGRRSGNTIYF.